This T cell receptor (beta chain) originates from a study of blood T cell repertoires in COVID-19. Study-wide context: The study drew acute and convalescent COVID-19 samples from the United States, Italy and Spain. The analysed material was cDNA or gDNA that came from T cells, B-cell-depleted T cells, or PBMCs.

Authors' analysis steps: Reference gene primer amplification in the assay estimated nucleated cell counts. Only in-frame clones appear in the TCRdb table, and some are missing; sequencing was by immunoSEQ multiplex PCR. From that table come the V and J calls and clone size; the DNA was used to work out D and trimming. The sample has about 310,000 clones, around nine tenths seen once. This CDR3 region has 14 residues. Germline CDR1 MNHEY, CDR2 SVGAGI. Trimming removed 6 bases at V and 6 bases at J, with 15 bases between. What was sequenced was peripheral blood. The chain joins TRBV6-5 to TRBJ1-5; D might be TRBD1 (6 bases). The TCR sequence derives from a man aged 65-85 years with acute or convalescent COVID-19. In DNA form, the CDR3 reads TGTGCCAGCAGGGTCGGGGGGGGCGGTCAGCCCCAGCATTTT. This translates into CASRVGGGGQPQHF.